The clone carrying this TCR beta chain showed up just once. What it binds is not known. Time point meaning: identical roughly 10-day culture without peptide (control). TCR sequencing covered a few patients who responded to pembrolizumab. A roughly ten-day in vitro culture was run per each of about seven reactive peptides. Baseline for clone expansion was a parallel culture with no peptide. Data came from immunoSEQ multiplex PCR; TCRdb stores just in-frame clones and leaves some out. The sample contains about 14,000 clones, 80% to 90% of which appear only once. The data derive from a study of PD-1 blockade in mismatch repair-deficient tumors. Regarding the study as a whole: Rapid post-treatment expansion, then contraction, generally preceding radiologic response, marked tumor-resident clones.

V shed 2 bases and J shed 7 bases, with 9 bases lying between them. The CDR3 loop spans 13 amino acids. Germline V gene data show CDR1 as MDHEN and CDR2 as SYDVKM. This clonotype was obtained from an adult with mismatch repair-deficient cancer. This chain joins TRBV28 and TRBJ1-5; D not resolved. The sample in question was cells cultured in vitro, obtained from a patient treated with pembrolizumab. The CDR3 nucleotides are TGTGCCAGCAGTTTAACTTCGTGGCAGCCCCAGCATTTT. Translation: CASSLTSWQPQHF.